This T cell receptor (beta chain) was profiled in a study of T-cell memory formation after mild COVID-19. In the study overall: The study found TCR clusters largely donor specific.

Overall study results and limits: The pre-infection memory compartment contained some responding clones, suggesting cross-reactive memory joined. CD4+ contracting clones were found mainly in CM and EM, and CD8+ ones in EMRA. Later expanders leaned CD4+, whereas day 15 to 85 contracting clones were balanced CD4/CD8.

This clonotype was seen repeatedly, ten times or more. What it recognizes is unknown. TCRdb called the 5' RACE reads again in MiXCR, with one record for every CDR3 protein. The sample consists of hundreds of thousands of distinct CDR3 sequences, roughly 15% of them appearing once. Sequencing was performed on PBMCs or a T cell subset sorted from them (not recorded which). The source of this sequence is a man between 18 and 35 years old who had mild COVID-19 (a few samples of this study predate the infection). Cell type and time point are not known.

CDR3 DNA: TGTGCCACCAGCAGAGAAGGTGGCGGACTAGCTTTAGATACGCAGTATTTT. The encoded protein is CATSREGGGLALDTQYF. The V call is TRBV15, the J call TRBJ2-3, with 8 bases aligning to TRBD2. CDR3 size: 17 residues. Germline-derived CDR1 and CDR2 are LNHNV and YYDKDF (reference sequence). V was clipped by 0 bases and J by 5 bases; unmatched bases: 10. Based on the CDR3 plus reference TRBV15 and TRBJ2-3, the full variable domain is DAMVIQNPRYQVTQFGKPVTLSCSQTLNHNVMYWYQQKSSQAPKLLFHYYDKDFNNEADTPDNFQSRRPNTSFCFLDIRSPGLGDTAMYLCATSREGGGLALDTQYFGPGTRLTVL.